Below, 5 T cell receptor beta chains from the same sample are listed, as sequenced in a study of OX40 agonist ivuxolimab in advanced cancers. Data came from immunoSEQ multiplex PCR; TCRdb stores just in-frame clones and leaves some out. Of approximately 130,000 clones in the sample, about nine tenths were seen once. This specimen consisted of CD4+ or CD8+ T cells sorted from blood, obtained in a trial of the OX40 agonist ivuxolimab. Receptor source: an adult with an advanced solid tumor such as melanoma, head and neck, liver or kidney cancer.

The chain employs TRBV4-3 and TRBJ2-1; no clear D. Germline V CDR1 and CDR2: LGHNA, YSLEER. V was shortened by 1 base and J by 6 bases, with 4 bases between the two germline ends. CDR3 length: 12 residues. The CDR3 sequence: CASSQGGNEQFF. The CDR3 nucleotides are TGCGCCAGCAGCCAAGGGGGCAATGAGCAGTTCTTC.

The chain carries TRBV10-2 and TRBJ1-2; 7 nucleotides match TRBD1. Germline V gene lookup returns CDR1 WSHSY and CDR2 SAAADI. This CDR3 has 14 amino acids. J lost 2 bases, V lost 7 bases, and 7 bases had no gene match. CDR3 DNA: TGCGCCAGCAACCCTTCAGGGGGGAACTATGGCTACACCTTC. Encoded protein: CASNPSGGNYGYTF.

This clone was recorded a few times. V gene TRBV7-3 combines with J gene TRBJ2-2; 8 bases match TRBD1. The CDR3 consists of 17 residues. The germline V gene encodes CDR1 SGHTA and CDR2 FQGTGA. Unmatched junction bases numbered 15, after V lost 5 bases and J lost 7 bases. The CDR3 loop reads CASSPTLRGQGGGELFF. The CDR3 coding sequence is TGTGCCAGCAGCCCAACACTCCGAGGACAGGGTGGCGGGGAGCTGTTTTTT.

The CDR3 sequence: CASSLEEGSEQYF. The CDR3 DNA reads as TGCGCCAGCAGCTTGGAGGAGGGGAGCGAGCAGTACTTC. This chain uses TRBV5-1 with TRBJ2-7; weak D call: TRBD2 (6 bases). CDR1 and CDR2 (germline): SGHRS, YFSETQ. The CDR3 covers 13 residues. V was shortened by 0 bases and J by 6 bases, with 10 bases between the two germline ends.

The chain joins TRBV25-1 to TRBJ2-5; D may be TRBD2 (5 bases). The CDR3 length is 14 residues. The V gene's germline CDR1 is MGHDK and CDR2 SYGVNS. Trimming shortened V by 4 bases and J by 4 bases, and 13 bases separated the two germline ends. Written as DNA, the CDR3 is TGTGCCAGCAGTGGCGGGTCTGTCGGAGAGACCCAGTACTTC. It codes for CASSGGSVGETQYF.